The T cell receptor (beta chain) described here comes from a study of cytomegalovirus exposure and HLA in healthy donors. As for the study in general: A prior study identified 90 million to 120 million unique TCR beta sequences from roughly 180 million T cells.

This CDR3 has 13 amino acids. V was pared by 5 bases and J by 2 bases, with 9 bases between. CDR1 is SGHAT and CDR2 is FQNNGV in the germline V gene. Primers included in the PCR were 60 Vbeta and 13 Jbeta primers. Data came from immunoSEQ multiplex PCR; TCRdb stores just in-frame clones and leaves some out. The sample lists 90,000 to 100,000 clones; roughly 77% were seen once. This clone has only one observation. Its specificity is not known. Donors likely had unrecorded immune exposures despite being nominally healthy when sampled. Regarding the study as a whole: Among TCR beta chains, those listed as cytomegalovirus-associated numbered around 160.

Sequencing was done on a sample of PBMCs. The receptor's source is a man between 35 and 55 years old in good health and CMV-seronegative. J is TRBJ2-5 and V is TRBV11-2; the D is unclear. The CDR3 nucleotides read TGTGCCAGCAGCCAGCAGGTTCAAGAGACCCAGTACTTC. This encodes CASSQQVQETQYF.